This TCR beta chain emerged from a study of T cell changes during pregnancy in multiple sclerosis (dated by TCRdb to the late 2010s). In the study overall: The study examined how the T cell repertoire changed over the course of pregnancy in women with multiple sclerosis.

The library was generated by the immunoSEQ multiplex PCR assay. In its TCRdb copy, this immuneACCESS table keeps in-frame sequences only and misses some clones. Where compared with another copy, unresolved V genes explain less than half of these, and the others have no known cause. Counted in this sample were fewer than 85,000 clones; about 96% of them appeared once. The ten largest clonotypes hold 1.1% of the sample. In the germline V gene, CDR1 corresponds to SNHLY and CDR2 to FYNNEI. Including cysteine and phenylalanine, the CDR3 has 13 amino acids. Only CDR3 DNA is held: 39 bases, read in frame from base 1. The germline ends are 8 bases apart after V is trimmed by 3 bases and J by 4 bases. Comment on this clone: Its cognate antigen has yet to be identified. Base qualities are not provided; no much larger clone lies one nucleotide away.

The sequence links TRBV2 to TRBJ2-3; a weak D assignment points to TRBD2 (5 bases agree). This TCR came from a female donor with multiple sclerosis, enrolled in a pregnancy study. The source material was peripheral blood, sampled in the second trimester of pregnancy. The DNA sequence is as follows: TGTGCCAGCAGTGATTCCGGGGCAGATACGCAGTATTTT. It translates as CASSDSGADTQYF. The CDR3, completed at both ends by the reference TRBV2 and TRBJ2-3 genes, gives the full variable domain EPEVTQTPSHQVTQMGQEVILRCVPISNHLYFYWYRQILGQKVEFLVSFYNNEISEKSEIFDDQFSVERPDGSNFTLKIRSTKLEDSAMYFCASSDSGADTQYFGPGTRLTVL.